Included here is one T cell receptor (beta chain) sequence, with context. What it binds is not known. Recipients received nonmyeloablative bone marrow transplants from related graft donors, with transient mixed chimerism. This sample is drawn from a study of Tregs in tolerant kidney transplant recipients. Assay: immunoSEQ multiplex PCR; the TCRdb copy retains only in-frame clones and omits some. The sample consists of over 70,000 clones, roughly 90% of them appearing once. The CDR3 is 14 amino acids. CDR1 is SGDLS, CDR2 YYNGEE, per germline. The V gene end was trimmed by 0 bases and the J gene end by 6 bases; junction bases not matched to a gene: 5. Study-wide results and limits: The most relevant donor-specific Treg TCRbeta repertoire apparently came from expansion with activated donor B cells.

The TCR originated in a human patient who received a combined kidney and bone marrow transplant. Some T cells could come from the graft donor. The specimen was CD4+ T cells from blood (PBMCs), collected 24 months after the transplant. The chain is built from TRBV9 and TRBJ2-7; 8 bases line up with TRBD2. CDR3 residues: CASSVAGGTGEQYF. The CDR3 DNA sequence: TGTGCCAGCAGCGTAGCGGGAGGGACCGGCGAGCAGTACTTC.